This entry lists 25 T cell receptor beta chains sequenced from one sample in a study of CD8 T cells in ankylosing spondylitis. TCRdb processed the 5' RACE reads anew with MiXCR; each CDR3 protein has one entry. The sample holds about 130,000 distinct CDR3 sequences, just under 7.5% seen once. The specimen sequenced was blood, either unsorted or a sorted T cell fraction (not recorded which). Every receptor here comes from a female donor with ankylosing spondylitis or in good health (not recorded which).

Notes on this clonotype: A read error may account for a junction end that differs from germline. The chain joins TRBV12-3 or TRBV12-4 to TRBJ1-1; a weak D match, TRBD1 (6 bases). CDR3 length equals 19 residues. CDR3 in amino acids: CTSSPIGQGRLLMNTEAFF. The CDR3 DNA is TGTACCAGCAGCCCTATAGGTCAGGGGCGCCTTCTCATGAACACTGAAGCTTTCTTT.

The chain combines TRBV7-9 with TRBJ1-6, with 9 positions matching TRBD1. Germline V CDR1 and CDR2: SEHNR, FQNEAQ (reference sequence). The CDR3 has 14 residues. The V and J ends lost 5 bases and 7 bases, in that order; junction bases with no gene match: 3. CDR3 sequence reads: CASSRGQGNSPLHF. For the CDR3, the DNA is TGTGCCAGCAGCCGGGGACAGGGCAATTCACCCCTCCACTTT. Full variable domain (missing parts from reference TRBV7-9 and TRBJ1-6): DTGVSQNPRHKITKRGQNVTFRCDPISEHNRLYWYRQTLGQGPEFLTYFQNEAQLEKSRLLSDRFSAERPKGSFSTLEIQRTEQGDSAMYLCASSRGQGNSPLHFGNGTRLTVT.

This clonotype was seen ten or more times. The CDR3 nucleotides read TGCAGTGCTAGGGTCGGTAAGGGGCTGGAAGAGACCCAGTACTTC. It specifies CSARVGKGLEETQYF. The genes are TRBV20-1 and TRBJ2-5; a possible D gene is TRBD1 (5 bases). Trimming stripped 3 bases from V and 3 bases from J, with 17 bases between. The CDR3 has 15 amino acids. Germline lookup yields CDR1 DFQATT and CDR2 SNEGSKA (reference sequence).

This clonotype was counted many times. The rearrangement joins TRBV5-1 to TRBJ2-3; maybe TRBD2 (5 bases). The V end lost 5 bases, the J end lost 6 bases, and 16 bases lay between the germline ends. The germline V gene has CDR1 SGHRS and CDR2 YFSETQ. The CDR3 is 14 amino acids. The CDR3 sequence: CASRLSRPGDTQYF. The CDR3 nucleotides are TGCGCCAGCAGGCTTTCACGGCCGGGGGATACGCAGTATTTT.

In its sample, this clonotype was seen many times. V usage is TRBV28 and J usage is TRBJ2-3; 7 bases agree with TRBD1. After removal of 7 bases from V and 6 bases from J, the junction contained 10 bases not matched to a gene. Germline V gene sequence: CDR1 MDHEN, CDR2 SYDVKM. The CDR3 is 14 residues long. The CDR3 loop is CASITHRGGDTQYF. The CDR3 nucleotides are TGTGCCAGCATTACCCACAGGGGTGGTGATACGCAGTATTTT.

This clonotype showed up many times. This sequence joins TRBV20-1 and TRBJ2-7, with D unresolved. Germline CDR1 reads DFQATT; CDR2 reads SNEGSKA (reference sequence). V was clipped by 3 bases and J by 3 bases, with 12 bases between them. This CDR3 region has 13 residues. Here the CDR3 DNA reads TGCAGTGCTAGCAAGCGTGGCAGCTACGAGCAGTACTTC. Its protein is CSASKRGSYEQYF.

This clonotype has at least ten counts. The junction shows a germline mismatch at one end, possibly a read error. The chain joins TRBV7-7 to TRBJ2-2; possible D gene TRBD1, 7 bases. The CDR3 extends over 15 amino acids. Germline V CDR1 and CDR2: SSHAT, FNYEAQ (reference sequence). This CDR3 is CASSPQGGNTGELFF. The DNA for the CDR3 is TGTGCTAGCAGCCCGCAGGGGGGGAACACCGGGGAGCTGTTTTTT.

This clonotype was observed many times. This chain joins TRBV6-6 and TRBJ1-1; no definite D call. V was pared by 5 bases and J by 4 bases, with 5 bases between. Per the germline V gene, CDR1 is MNHNY and CDR2 is SVGAGI (reference sequence). This CDR3 region has 11 residues. CDR3 residues: CASSRATEAFF. CDR3 bases: TGTGCCAGCAGTCGGGCCACTGAAGCTTTCTTT.

V and J are TRBV20-1 and TRBJ2-3; D ambiguous. The CDR3 contains 15 residues. Germline V CDR1 and CDR2: DFQATT, SNEGSKA (reference sequence). CDR3 bases: TGCTTTGCTAGAGATATTGCAGAAAACACAGATACGCAGTATTTT. It encodes CFARDIAENTDTQYF.

This clonotype was picked up many times. V usage is TRBV6-1 and J usage is TRBJ2-2, with D perhaps matching TRBD1 or TRBD2 (5 bases each). CDR3 size: 15 residues. Between the trimmed V and J ends, which lost 3 bases and 5 bases, there was a span of 13 bases. Germline-derived CDR1 and CDR2 are MNHNS and SASEGT. The CDR3 loop reads CASSEDVGPTGELFF. The CDR3 DNA reads as TGTGCCAGCAGTGAGGACGTGGGACCGACCGGGGAGCTGTTTTTT.

This clonotype has just a few counts. The gene calls are TRBV7-2 and TRBJ2-1, with 14 bases that match TRBD2. The germline V gene encodes CDR1 SGHTA and CDR2 FQGNSA. The V gene end was trimmed by 6 bases and the J gene end by 7 bases; junction bases not matched to a gene: 8. CDR3 size: 16 residues. CDR3 DNA sequence: TGTGCCAGCAGATCCGGACTAGCGGGGGGCCAAAATGAGCAGTTCTTC. Amino acids: CASRSGLAGGQNEQFF.

This clonotype appeared many times. The chain couples TRBV7-2 to TRBJ2-7, with 10 bases fitting TRBD1. V shed 5 bases and J 0 bases; nucleotides not matched to a gene: 4. Germline lookup yields CDR1 SGHTA and CDR2 FQGNSA. The CDR3 loop spans 15 amino acids. The DNA of the CDR3 is TGTGCCAGCAGCGACCGACAGGGGGCCTCCTACGAGCAGTACTTC. Translation gives CASSDRQGASYEQYF.

CDR3 sequence: CASTRTTQETQYF. CDR3 nucleotides: TGTGCCAGCACCCGGACTACCCAGGAGACCCAGTACTTC. This chain joins TRBV14 and TRBJ2-5; a weak D match, TRBD2 (6 bases). CDR1 and CDR2 (germline): SGHDN, FVKESK. The V end was cut by 7 bases, the J end by 5 bases, with 14 bases between. The CDR3 covers 13 residues.

This clonotype was picked up many times. V is TRBV20-1 and J is TRBJ2-3; D is uncertain. The length of the CDR3 is 13 residues. The V end was cut by 2 bases, the J end by 6 bases, with 12 bases between. Germline V gives CDR1 DFQATT, CDR2 SNEGSKA (reference sequence). The DNA for the CDR3 is TGCAGTGCTAGATATGGGCCGGAGGATACGCAGTATTTT. Amino acid sequence: CSARYGPEDTQYF.

The rearrangement joins TRBV12-3 or TRBV12-4 to TRBJ1-6; the D gene is possibly TRBD1 (5 bases). V lost 7 bases and J lost 7, with 14 bases in between. This CDR3 is built from 14 residues. The DNA of the CDR3 is TGTGCCAGCACTCCTGGGGGGGACAATTCACCCCTCCACTTT. Translating gives CASTPGGDNSPLHF.

The table lists this clonotype with many counts. This sequence joins TRBV2 and TRBJ1-5; 10 nucleotides match TRBD1. J gave up 3 bases and V 7 bases, and 3 bases lay outside the gene matches. This CDR3 is 14 amino acids long. Germline V CDR1 and CDR2: SNHLY, FYNNEI. The CDR3 loop is CASNGQGVNQPQHF. The DNA for the CDR3 is TGTGCCAGCAATGGACAGGGGGTCAATCAGCCCCAGCATTTT.

This clonotype was recorded at least ten times. The genes are TRBV20-1 and TRBJ2-1; the match to TRBD2 covers 12 bases. This CDR3 has 16 residues. The germline V gene has CDR1 DFQATT and CDR2 SNEGSKA (reference sequence). The V and J ends lost 6 bases and 2 bases, in that order; junction bases with no gene match: 8. The DNA of the CDR3 is TGCAGTGCCACCGGGACTAGCGGGCGTACCTACAATGAGCAGTTCTTC. Translating gives CSATGTSGRTYNEQFF.

This clonotype was picked up many times. The chain uses TRBV7-8 and TRBJ1-2; perhaps TRBD1 as D (5 bases). There are 12 residues in the CDR3. Germline V gene data show CDR1 as SGHVS and CDR2 as FQNEAQ. Trimming removed 5 bases at V and 3 bases at J, with 7 bases between. For the CDR3, the DNA is TGTGCCAGCAGCGACAGCCACTATGGCTACACCTTC. It specifies CASSDSHYGYTF. Combining the CDR3 with reference TRBV7-8 and TRBJ1-2 gives the whole variable domain GAGVSQSPRYKVAKRGQDVALRCDPISGHVSLFWYQQALGQGPEFLTYFQNEAQLDKSGLPSDRFFAERPEGSVSTLKIQRTQQEDSAVYLCASSDSHYGYTFGSGTRLTVV.

In its sample, this clonotype was seen many times. The V gene is TRBV12-3 or TRBV12-4, the J gene TRBJ1-1; no definite D call. The CDR3 extends over 13 amino acids. Trimming removed 1 base at V and 10 bases at J, with 13 bases between. The CDR3 coding sequence is TGTGCCAGCAGTTTAGGCAGAGCCTTTGGAGCTTTCTTT. Translated, it gives CASSLGRAFGAFF.

This clonotype was recorded many times. This chain connects TRBV12-3 or TRBV12-4 to TRBJ2-5, with 7 nucleotides matching TRBD2. This CDR3 region has 14 residues. With 5 bases clipped from V and 2 bases from J, the junction kept 5 bases outside the gene matches. Here the CDR3 reads CASSPRGLQETQYF. CDR3 nucleotides: TGTGCCAGCAGTCCCCGGGGACTACAAGAGACCCAGTACTTC.

This clonotype was detected ten times or more. The rearrangement joins TRBV4-3 to TRBJ2-2; 10 bases map to TRBD1. The CDR3 is made up of 16 amino acids. After removal of 6 bases from V and 7 bases from J, the junction contained 11 bases not matched to a gene. Germline loops: CDR1 LGHNA, CDR2 YSLEER. DNA for the CDR3: TGCGCCAGCAGTCTCAATCCCGGGACAGGGGACGGGGAGCTGTTTTTT. Protein: CASSLNPGTGDGELFF.

This clonotype was counted only a few times. The chain couples TRBV7-9 to TRBJ2-1, with D perhaps matching TRBD2 (5 bases). Germline V gene data show CDR1 as SEHNR and CDR2 as FQNEAQ (reference sequence). This CDR3 is 15 amino acids long. The ends were cut back, 1 base at V and 10 bases at J, with 17 bases in the middle. This CDR3 reads CASSLEPALEVEQFF. The CDR3 region has the DNA TGTGCCAGCAGCTTAGAACCGGCACTGGAGGTGGAGCAGTTCTTC.

This clonotype showed up many times. The rearrangement uses TRBV4-2 and TRBJ2-3; TRBD2 matches 12 bases. The V segment lost 2 bases and the J segment 5 bases; nucleotides outside the gene matches: 8. The CDR3 totals 17 residues. Germline CDR1 is LGHNA and CDR2 is YNFKEQ. The CDR3 loop is CASSQTASGGAIDTQYF. CDR3 DNA: TGTGCCAGCAGCCAAACTGCTAGCGGGGGGGCCATAGATACGCAGTATTTT.

This clonotype was recorded many times. The chain recombines TRBV25-1 with TRBJ2-1, with a weak D call TRBD1 (6 bases). The CDR3 has 16 amino acids. Germline CDR1 and CDR2: MGHDK and SYGVNS. Trimming took off 1 base at V and 2 bases at J, with 12 bases between the two ends. The CDR3 region is CASSELAGVTYNEQFF. DNA for the CDR3: TGTGCCAGCAGTGAATTGGCAGGGGTCACCTACAATGAGCAGTTCTTC. Looking up the rest from reference TRBV25-1 and TRBJ2-1 gives the full variable domain: EADIYQTPRYLVIGTGKKITLECSQTMGHDKMYWYQQDPGMELHLIHYSYGVNSTEKGDLSSESTVSRIRTEHFPLTLESARPSHTSQYLCASSELAGVTYNEQFFGPGTRLTVL.

This clonotype was seen many times. The chain employs TRBV6-6 and TRBJ2-7; no definite D call. Trimming took 5 bases from V and 12 from J, leaving 17 bases between them. The CDR3 contains 12 residues. Germline V lookup: CDR1 MNHNY, CDR2 SVGAGI (reference sequence). The CDR3 bases are TGTGCCAGCAGTCAACTAATTACAGAGAGGTACTTC. This codes for CASSQLITERYF.